The sequence of this T cell receptor beta chain was determined in a study of cytomegalovirus exposure and HLA in healthy donors. Turning to the study itself: A subsequent analysis stated that the 120 validation repertoires were run on the same platform as the 600 to 750 first-cohort repertoires. Study-level findings and limits: Later, an analysis found that TCR clusters from the first cohort tended to co-occur in the 130 or so validation repertoires. Listed as cytomegalovirus-associated were 170 or so TCR beta chains.

Generated by immunoSEQ multiplex PCR, the TCRdb table keeps only in-frame clones and is missing some. The sample carries around 140,000 clones, over 80% recorded once. Comment on this clone: Its specificity is unknown.

The sequence was obtained from a man between 18 and 35 years old in good health and CMV-seropositive. The sequenced material came from PBMCs.

The CDR3 loop is CATVVRGRETQYF. As DNA, the CDR3 is TGTGCCACCGTCGTCAGGGGGCGCGAGACCCAGTACTTC. The J gene is TRBJ2-5, the V gene TRBV6-1, with 8 bases lining up with TRBD1. The V and J ends lost 10 bases and 5 bases, in that order; junction bases with no gene match: 9. This CDR3 is 13 amino acids long. The V gene's germline CDR1 is MNHNS and CDR2 SASEGT.